This passage covers 16 T cell receptor beta chains from one sample sequenced in a study of T cells in Graves' hyperthyroidism and ophthalmopathy. TCR beta CDR3 regions were amplified from RNA transcripts. A set of HTBI primers served as the primers for a first-round RT-PCR of the TCR CDR3. TCRdb re-derived calls from the multiplex PCR reads in MiXCR, one entry per CDR3 protein. Among 600,000 or so distinct CDR3 sequences listed, 13% to 15% were seen once. Material: blood. The receptors shown here come from a woman aged 18 to 35 with Graves' ophthalmopathy.

With regard to this clonotype: This clone may be a read error of a much larger clone one base away. This rearrangement joins TRBV28 to TRBJ2-7; 8 bases line up with TRBD1. The CDR3 runs to 12 residues. CDR1 is MDHEN and CDR2 is SYDVKM in the germline V gene. CDR3 coding DNA: TGTGCCCGCAGCGGACAGGGCAACGAGCAGTACTTC. It translates to CARSGQGNEQYF.

This clonotype has more than one count but fewer than ten. V usage is TRBV6-6 and J usage is TRBJ1-1; D uncertain. Germline CDR1 MNHNY, CDR2 SVGAGI (reference sequence). V lost 2 bases and J lost 2, with 9 bases in between. The CDR3 runs 14 residues. CDR3 coding DNA: TGTGCCAGCAGTTACGTCAGTTTAAACACTGAAGCTTTCTTT. Protein: CASSYVSLNTEAFF.

As for this clonotype: One base away lies a much larger clone, so this may be a sequencing read error. The rearrangement uses TRBV5-5 and TRBJ1-1, with a tentative D call TRBD1 (5 bases). The CDR3 has 13 amino acids. Germline V CDR1 and CDR2: SGHKS, YYEKEE (reference sequence). With 3 bases removed from V and 7 bases from J, the gap between germline ends came to 13 bases. The chain's CDR3 is CASSSQGWGEAFF. The CDR3 DNA sequence: TGTGCCAGCAGCTCCCAGGGATGGGGTGAAGCTTTCTTT.

V usage is TRBV4-2 and J usage is TRBJ1-1; D ambiguous. The V end was cut by 8 bases, the J end by 0 bases, with 16 bases between. CDR1 is LGHNA and CDR2 is YNFKEQ in the germline V gene. This CDR3 is built from 15 residues. CDR3 DNA sequence: TGTGCCAGCCGCAGTTCCGGGGTCATGAACACTGAAGCTTTCTTT. Its protein product is CASRSSGVMNTEAFF.

This clonotype was seen many times. This rearrangement joins TRBV3-1 to TRBJ1-2; D is unclear. V lost 0 bases to trimming and J lost 4 bases, with 6 bases between them. Germline V gene sequence: CDR1 LGHDT, CDR2 YNNKEL (reference sequence). The CDR3 runs to 13 residues. For the CDR3, the DNA is TGTGCCAGCAGCCAAGAGGGATCCTATGGCTACACCTTC. This sequence encodes CASSQEGSYGYTF. Supplemented by reference TRBV3-1 and TRBJ1-2, the full variable domain reads DTAVSQTPKYLVTQMGNDKSIKCEQNLGHDTMYWYKQDSKKFLKIMFSYNNKELIINETVPNRFSPKSPDKAHLNLHINSLELGDSAVYFCASSQEGSYGYTFGSGTRLTVV.

This clonotype occurred many times. The J gene is TRBJ2-7, the V gene TRBV20-1, with unresolved D. The germline V gene encodes CDR1 DFQATT and CDR2 SNEGSKA (reference sequence). The ends were cut back, 5 bases at V and 4 bases at J, with 18 bases in the middle. This CDR3 has 14 amino acids. CDR3 coding DNA: TGCAGTGCTCCTCGTAGGGAATTAAAATACGAGCAGTACTTC. The encoded protein is CSAPRRELKYEQYF.

This clonotype was seen repeatedly, ten times or more. The V call is TRBV20-1, the J call TRBJ2-7; D might be TRBD2 (6 bases). Between the trimmed V and J ends, which lost 5 bases and 2 bases, there was a span of 16 bases. This CDR3 region has 14 residues. Per the germline V gene, CDR1 is DFQATT and CDR2 is SNEGSKA (reference sequence). In nucleotides, the CDR3 is TGCAGTGCTCGAATGACTAGTACCCCCTACGAGCAGTACTTC. Translated, it gives CSARMTSTPYEQYF.

This clonotype was observed a handful of times. The chain combines TRBV6-2 or TRBV6-3 with TRBJ2-5; 10 positions match TRBD1. Germline lookup yields CDR1 MNHEY and CDR2 SVGEGT. The CDR3 length is 17 residues. V shed 6 bases and J 0 bases; nucleotides not matched to a gene: 10. In DNA form, the CDR3 reads TGTGCCAGCAGGGCGGCTCCGGGACAGGGGAACCAAGAGACCCAGTACTTC. Translated: CASRAAPGQGNQETQYF.

V usage is TRBV9 and J usage is TRBJ2-1; TRBD1 is a possible D gene (6 bases). This CDR3 comprises 17 residues. The ends were cut back, 1 base at V and 2 bases at J, with 16 bases in the middle. Germline CDR1 and CDR2: SGDLS and YYNGEE. The CDR3 loop is CASSVLGQLDAYNEQFF. The CDR3 bases are TGTGCCAGCAGCGTACTAGGACAGCTGGATGCCTACAATGAGCAGTTCTTC.

This clonotype has more than one count but fewer than ten. The V gene is TRBV11-3, the J gene TRBJ2-4; D is unresolved. Germline CDR1 is SGHNT and CDR2 is YENEEA. The CDR3 consists of 15 residues. The ends were cut back, 3 bases at V and 4 bases at J, with 13 bases in the middle. The chain's CDR3 is CASSFQQEGKNIQYF. DNA of the CDR3: TGTGCCAGCAGCTTTCAGCAGGAAGGGAAAAACATTCAGTACTTC.

This clonotype appeared a few times. This may be a read error, as it is one base from a much larger clone. The gene calls are TRBV7-6 and TRBJ2-2, with D hard to call. In germline, CDR1 is SGHVS, CDR2 FNYEAQ. The CDR3 contains 16 residues. The CDR3 nucleotides are TGTGCCAACAGCTTAGGTGTCAGCCCGAACACCGGGGAGCTGTTTTTT. Residues: CANSLGVSPNTGELFF. Together with reference TRBV7-6 and TRBJ2-2, the CDR3 gives the full variable domain: GAGVSQSPRYKVTKRGQDVALRCDPISGHVSLYWYRQALGQGPEFLTYFNYEAQQDKSGLPNDRFSAERPEGSISTLTIQRTEQRDSAMYRCANSLGVSPNTGELFFGEGSRLTVL.

This chain joins TRBV5-1 and TRBJ2-3; a possible D gene is TRBD1 (5 bases). This CDR3 comprises 16 residues. Trimming stripped 4 bases from V and 0 bases from J, with 15 bases between. Germline values: CDR1 SGHRS, CDR2 YFSETQ. CDR3 coding DNA: TGCGCCAGCAGCCCGACCGTACAGGTTAGCACAGATACGCAGTATTTT. Translation: CASSPTVQVSTDTQYF.

This clonotype was detected many times. The J gene is TRBJ2-5, the V gene TRBV20-1; unclear D gene. V lost 0 bases, J lost 0 bases, and 17 bases lay in between. CDR3 length equals 17 residues. Germline CDR1 DFQATT, CDR2 SNEGSKA (reference sequence). CDR3 nucleotide sequence: TGCAGTGCTAGAGATAGGAGACGTGGCAGGAACCAAGAGACCCAGTACTTC. Translating it yields CSARDRRRGRNQETQYF.

This clonotype was seen only a few times. As DNA, the CDR3 is TGCGCCACCCAACTCAGGGGCCATGGTAACAATGAGCAGTTCTTC. Residues: CATQLRGHGNNEQFF. The chain links TRBV5-1 to TRBJ2-1; D is perhaps TRBD1 (6 bases). Germline assignment: CDR1 SGHRS and CDR2 YFSETQ. CDR3 size: 15 residues. V lost 9 bases, J lost 5 bases, and 21 bases lay in between.

This clonotype was counted at least ten times. The genes are TRBV7-9 and TRBJ2-1; 7 nucleotides align to TRBD2. This CDR3 spans 16 amino acids. V shed 6 bases, J shed 7 bases, and the junction held 15 bases outside the gene matches. Germline CDR1 and CDR2: SEHNR and FQNEAQ (reference sequence). The CDR3 coding sequence is TGTGCCAGCAGAACCCGACTAGCACCATGGGAAAATGAGCAGTTCTTC. Amino acids: CASRTRLAPWENEQFF.

CDR3 DNA sequence: TGCGCCAGCAGCTCGGAGACAGCTTACTCTGGGGCCAACGTCCTGACTTTC. Protein: CASSSETAYSGANVLTF. The chain carries TRBV5-1 and TRBJ2-6; D might be TRBD1 (5 bases). CDR1 is SGHRS and CDR2 is YFSETQ in the germline V gene. This CDR3 has 17 amino acids. V was trimmed by 3 bases and J by 0 bases, leaving 13 bases between them.